This entry lists 30 T cell receptor beta chains sequenced from one sample in a study of T cell responses to AZD1222 COVID-19 vaccine. Only in-frame clones appear in the TCRdb table, and some are missing; sequencing was by immunoSEQ multiplex PCR. The data show 100,000 to 150,000 clones, 92% seen once. Material: peripheral blood, obtained on day 0 of AZD1222 vaccination. The receptors here all came from an adult in good health.

The chain has TRBV24-1 and TRBJ1-4, with TRBD1 as a possible D gene (5 bases). Trimming took off 2 bases at V and 5 bases at J, with 11 bases between the two ends. This CDR3 spans 15 amino acids. Germline V gives CDR1 KGHDR, CDR2 SFDVKD. CDR3 sequence reads: CATSDSSQGNEKLFF. CDR3 DNA: TGTGCCACCAGTGATTCGAGTCAGGGAAATGAAAAACTGTTTTTT.

The count of this clone is one. The gene calls are TRBV24-1 and TRBJ2-7, with D hard to call. In germline, CDR1 is KGHDR, CDR2 SFDVKD. The V end was cut by 12 bases, the J end by 4 bases, with 15 bases between. This CDR3 has 12 residues. CDR3 DNA sequence: TGTGCCGTCTATTTAGATCGGTACGAGCAGTACTTC. This encodes CAVYLDRYEQYF.

The chain links TRBV7-9 to TRBJ2-1; maybe TRBD2 (5 bases). The germline V gene encodes CDR1 SEHNR and CDR2 FQNEAQ (reference sequence). V was pared by 8 bases and J by 8 bases, with 16 bases between. The CDR3 extends over 13 amino acids. The CDR3 sequence is CASLPGAGYEQFF. DNA for the CDR3: TGTGCCAGCTTGCCGGGCGCGGGTTATGAGCAGTTCTTC.

This chain connects TRBV15 to TRBJ2-5; 11 nucleotides match TRBD2. This CDR3 region has 16 residues. The J segment lost 9 bases and the V segment lost 4 bases, leaving 13 bases of the junction unmatched. CDR1 is LNHNV, CDR2 YYDKDF, per germline (reference sequence). The CDR3 protein is CATSTRLAGTGGAQYF. DNA for the CDR3: TGTGCCACCAGCACCAGACTAGCGGGGACGGGCGGGGCCCAGTACTTC. Full variable domain (outside the CDR3, taken from reference TRBV15 and TRBJ2-5): DAMVIQNPRYQVTQFGKPVTLSCSQTLNHNVMYWYQQKSSQAPKLLFHYYDKDFNNEADTPDNFQSRRPNTSFCFLDIRSPGLGDTAMYLCATSTRLAGTGGAQYFGPGTRLLVL.

A few counts support this clone. The chain uses TRBV7-3 and TRBJ2-1; 10 positions match TRBD2. Germline CDR1 reads SGHTA; CDR2 reads FQGTGA. V lost 6 bases and J lost 5; bases outside the gene matches: 1. The CDR3 is 13 amino acids. The CDR3 sequence is CASRLAGNNEQFF. The CDR3 region has the DNA TGTGCCAGCAGACTAGCGGGAAACAATGAGCAGTTCTTC. The whole variable domain, filled in from reference TRBV7-3 and TRBJ2-1, reads GAGVSQTPSNKVTEKGKYVELRCDPISGHTALYWYRQSLGQGPEFLIYFQGTGAADDSGLPNDRFFAVRPEGSVSTLKIQRTERGDSAVYLCASRLAGNNEQFFGPGTRLTVL.

This rearrangement joins TRBV7-6 to TRBJ1-1; D is uncertain. CDR3 length: 14 residues. The germline V gene encodes CDR1 SGHVS and CDR2 FNYEAQ. V gave up 3 bases and J gave up 3 bases, with 11 bases separating them. The DNA for the CDR3 is TGTGCCAGCAGCTTCAAGGGCCACCACACTGAAGCTTTCTTT. It encodes CASSFKGHHTEAFF. The full variable domain, its missing parts supplied by reference TRBV7-6 and TRBJ1-1, is GAGVSQSPRYKVTKRGQDVALRCDPISGHVSLYWYRQALGQGPEFLTYFNYEAQQDKSGLPNDRFSAERPEGSISTLTIQRTEQRDSAMYRCASSFKGHHTEAFFGQGTRLTVV.

The chain links TRBV11-2 to TRBJ2-3; 12 bases align to TRBD2. CDR1 and CDR2 from the germline V gene are SGHAT and FQNNGV. V trimming: 5 bases; J trimming: 3 bases; junction bases outside the gene matches: 12. The CDR3 contains 18 residues. The CDR3 region has the DNA TGTGCCAGCAGCCCCAGGGTGACTAGCGGGGGCTGGACAGATACGCAGTATTTT. It specifies CASSPRVTSGGWTDTQYF.

The chain links TRBV10-3 to TRBJ1-6; 10 positions agree with TRBD1. V lost 4 bases, J lost 7 bases, and 1 base stayed unmatched. Per germline, CDR1 ENHRY and CDR2 SYGVKD. The CDR3 sequence is 14 residues long. Written as DNA, the CDR3 is TGTGCCATCAGTGGACAGGGGGCGAATTCACCCCTCCACTTT. It translates to CAISGQGANSPLHF.

The V and J genes are TRBV7-6 and TRBJ2-3; TRBD2 aligns across 13 bases. Looked up from germline, CDR1 is SGHVS and CDR2 is FNYEAQ. The CDR3 has 18 amino acids. With V trimmed by 2 bases and J by 2 bases, 7 bases remained unmatched. This CDR3 is CASSLRSTSGRYTDTQYF. The CDR3, as DNA: TGTGCCAGCAGCTTAAGATCGACTAGCGGGAGGTACACAGATACGCAGTATTTT.

In this sample, this clone turned up a few times. The CDR3 is CSAPDRGGYTF. CDR3 nucleotide sequence: TGCAGTGCTCCGGACAGGGGTGGCTACACCTTC. The genes are TRBV20-1 and TRBJ1-2, with TRBD1 identical over 9 bases. V lost 5 bases to trimming and J lost 7 bases; unmatched junction nucleotides: 2. The CDR3 has 11 residues. The germline V gene encodes CDR1 DFQATT and CDR2 SNEGSKA (reference sequence).

The chain uses TRBV3-1 (or the pseudogene TRBV3-2) and TRBJ1-3; D gene ambiguous. The CDR3 spans 12 residues. The V gene lost 6 bases and the J gene lost 0 bases, with 3 bases spanning the gap. Germline V gives CDR1 LGHDT, CDR2 YNNKEL (reference sequence). Here the CDR3 DNA reads TGTGCCAGCAGTTTCTCTGGAAACACCATATATTTT. This codes for CASSFSGNTIYF.

The V and J genes are TRBV5-1 and TRBJ1-2, with 7 bases that match TRBD1. CDR3 size: 14 residues. J lost 2 bases, V lost 3 bases, and 4 bases had no gene match. Germline V gene sequence: CDR1 SGHRS, CDR2 YFSETQ. The CDR3 coding sequence is TGCGCCAGCAGCTCTAGGGGGCGAAACTATGGCTACACCTTC. This encodes CASSSRGRNYGYTF.

The chain combines TRBV5-1 with TRBJ2-2; 9 nucleotides match TRBD2. CDR1 and CDR2 from the germline V gene are SGHRS and YFSETQ. This CDR3 is built from 16 residues. The V segment lost 0 bases and the J segment 5 bases; nucleotides outside the gene matches: 5. CDR3 DNA sequence: TGCGCCAGCAGCTTGGGAGGGACTAGCAAGACCGGGGAGCTGTTTTTT. Its translation: CASSLGGTSKTGELFF. Drawing the rest from reference TRBV5-1 and TRBJ2-2, the complete variable domain is KAGVTQTPRYLIKTRGQQVTLSCSPISGHRSVSWYQQTPGQGLQFLFEYFSETQRNKGNFPGRFSGRQFSNSRSEMNVSTLELGDSALYLCASSLGGTSKTGELFFGEGSRLTVL.

The chain has TRBV30 and TRBJ1-4; 7 bases align to TRBD1. This CDR3 has 15 amino acids. CDR1 and CDR2 (germline): GTSNPN, SVGIG (reference sequence). Losses at the gene ends were 3 bases for V and 6 bases for J; bases not matched to a gene: 10. The CDR3 spells CAWRGPRGGYEKLFF. CDR3 coding DNA: TGTGCCTGGAGGGGCCCCAGGGGGGGATATGAAAAACTGTTTTTT.

The CDR3: CASSHPLGNRLNTEAFF. The CDR3 region has the DNA TGTGCCAGCAGCCATCCTCTGGGGAACAGACTGAACACTGAAGCTTTCTTT. The V call is TRBV3-1 (or the pseudogene TRBV3-2), the J call TRBJ1-1; D call uncertain. In germline, CDR1 is LGHDT, CDR2 YNNKEL (reference sequence). V lost 3 bases and J lost 0, with 17 bases in between. The CDR3 is made up of 17 amino acids.

V and J are TRBV9 and TRBJ1-3, with D perhaps TRBD1 (6 bases). CDR1 is SGDLS and CDR2 is YYNGEE in the germline V gene. The CDR3 length is 14 residues. V gave up 3 bases and J gave up 4 bases, with 11 bases separating them. The CDR3 region has the DNA TGTGCCAGCAGCGACGGACAGTCGGGAAACACCATATATTTT. It specifies CASSDGQSGNTIYF.

The chain is built from TRBV10-3 and TRBJ1-5; no reliable D call. The V and J ends lost 6 bases and 7 bases respectively, with 22 bases between them. CDR1 and CDR2 from the germline V gene are ENHRY and SYGVKD. This CDR3 spans 16 amino acids. CDR3: CAISGSQSGSGQPQHF. Written as DNA, the CDR3 is TGTGCCATCAGCGGAAGTCAGTCGGGCAGCGGGCAGCCCCAGCATTTT.

The chain carries TRBV29-1 and TRBJ2-3; 7 nucleotides match TRBD1. The CDR3 extends over 15 amino acids. V lost 3 bases to trimming and J lost 0 bases; unmatched junction nucleotides: 6. Germline V gives CDR1 SQVTM, CDR2 ANQGSEA. Here the CDR3 reads CSVDEGATSTDTQYF. The CDR3 DNA reads TGCAGCGTTGACGAGGGGGCAACTAGCACAGATACGCAGTATTTT.

The rearrangement links TRBV28 to TRBJ2-1, with 9 bases aligning to TRBD1. V lost 4 bases, J lost 4 bases, and 8 bases stayed unmatched. The germline V gene has CDR1 MDHEN and CDR2 SYDVKM. The CDR3 has 16 amino acids. CDR3 sequence: CASSSNTGTGYNEQFF. Here the CDR3 DNA reads TGTGCCAGCAGTTCCAACACCGGGACAGGGTACAATGAGCAGTTCTTC.

This chain links TRBV11-2 with TRBJ2-7; no clear D. CDR3 length: 14 residues. V was clipped by 1 base and J by 3 bases, with 10 bases between them. Germline-derived CDR1 and CDR2 are SGHAT and FQNNGV. CDR3 in DNA: TGTGCCAGCAGCTTAGGGCTTATCTACTACGAGCAGTACTTC. Translating it yields CASSLGLIYYEQYF.

The chain is built from TRBV5-1 and TRBJ1-3; tentative D call: TRBD1 (5 bases). V lost 4 bases, J lost 5 bases, and 13 bases lay in between. Germline CDR1 is SGHRS and CDR2 is YFSETQ. The CDR3 extends over 14 amino acids. CDR3: CASSAEGYRNTIYF. The CDR3 nucleotides read TGCGCCAGCAGCGCAGAGGGGTATCGAAACACCATATATTTT.

This rearrangement joins TRBV29-1 to TRBJ1-2, with 9 bases matching TRBD1. With V trimmed by 1 base and J by 2 bases, 2 bases remained unmatched. Germline V gene lookup returns CDR1 SQVTM and CDR2 ANQGSEA. The CDR3 loop spans 14 amino acids. This CDR3 reads CSVEGGTGNYGYTF. For the CDR3, the DNA is TGCAGCGTTGAAGGGGGGACAGGGAACTATGGCTACACCTTC.

The chain couples TRBV30 to TRBJ2-1; 8 bases line up with TRBD2. V lost 0 bases to trimming and J lost 5 bases; unmatched junction nucleotides: 6. In germline, CDR1 is GTSNPN, CDR2 SVGIG (reference sequence). The CDR3 consists of 15 residues. This CDR3 is CAWSVGGGWNNEQFF. As DNA, the CDR3 is TGTGCCTGGAGTGTCGGCGGGGGGTGGAACAATGAGCAGTTCTTC. The full variable domain, its missing parts supplied by reference TRBV30 and TRBJ2-1, is SQTIHQWPATLVQPVGSPLSLECTVEGTSNPNLYWYRQAAGRGLQLLFYSVGIGQISSEVPQNLSASRPQDRQFILSSKKLLLSDSGFYLCAWSVGGGWNNEQFFGPGTRLTVL.

The chain is built from TRBV9 and TRBJ1-1; D ambiguous. Germline V gene lookup returns CDR1 SGDLS and CDR2 YYNGEE. The CDR3 is 12 residues long. V dropped 4 bases and J dropped 8 bases, with 12 bases sitting between them. The CDR3 DNA reads TGTGCCAGCAGCCCTCAAGGACGGGAAGCTTTCTTT. Residues: CASSPQGREAFF. Drawing the rest from reference TRBV9 and TRBJ1-1, the complete variable domain is DSGVTQTPKHLITATGQRVTLRCSPRSGDLSVYWYQQSLDQGLQFLIQYYNGEERAKGNILERFSAQQFPDLHSELNLSSLELGDSALYFCASSPQGREAFFGQGTRLTVV.

The chain recombines TRBV24-1 with TRBJ2-3, with D possibly being TRBD1 or TRBD2 (5 bases each). Germline-derived CDR1 and CDR2 are KGHDR and SFDVKD. The CDR3 runs 16 residues. V lost 2 bases to trimming and J lost 4 bases, with 15 bases between them. The CDR3 is CATSDSGPGVSDTQYF. In DNA form, the CDR3 reads TGTGCCACCAGTGATTCAGGGCCCGGGGTTTCAGATACGCAGTATTTT.

The V gene is TRBV9, the J gene TRBJ1-6; 8 bases are a match to TRBD1. Germline V gene lookup returns CDR1 SGDLS and CDR2 YYNGEE. The junction had 12 bases not matched to a gene; V was cut back by 4 bases and J by 9 bases. The CDR3 length is 16 residues. CDR3 DNA sequence: TGTGCCAGCAGCCGGGGAGGGGGGACAGGTCCTTCACCCCTCCACTTT. Amino acid sequence: CASSRGGGTGPSPLHF.

The V gene is TRBV6-1, the J gene TRBJ2-7, with D possibly being TRBD1 (6 bases). The V gene lost 2 bases and the J gene lost 0 bases, with 8 bases spanning the gap. CDR3 length: 14 residues. CDR1 and CDR2 (germline): MNHNS, SASEGT. The CDR3 loop is CASSERTASYEQYF. The CDR3 coding sequence is TGTGCCAGCAGTGAACGGACAGCCTCCTACGAGCAGTACTTC.

The V call is TRBV5-8, the J call TRBJ2-7; D might be TRBD1 or TRBD2, each matching 5 bases. The CDR3 consists of 15 residues. Deletions cut 3 bases from V and 2 bases from J, with 15 bases between. Germline CDR1 reads SGHTS; CDR2 reads YDEGEE. CDR3 nucleotides: TGTGCCAGCAGCTCTCCTCCAGTGGGACCCTACGAGCAGTACTTC. Translated: CASSSPPVGPYEQYF.

The chain couples TRBV5-1 to TRBJ1-2, with 7 bases that match TRBD1. J lost 5 bases, V lost 3 bases, and 7 bases had no gene match. Germline CDR1 and CDR2: SGHRS and YFSETQ. The CDR3 spans 14 residues. The CDR3 bases are TGCGCCAGCAGCTCCCTGACAGGGAATTATGGCTACACCTTC. Protein product: CASSSLTGNYGYTF. Looking up the rest from reference TRBV5-1 and TRBJ1-2 gives the full variable domain: KAGVTQTPRYLIKTRGQQVTLSCSPISGHRSVSWYQQTPGQGLQFLFEYFSETQRNKGNFPGRFSGRQFSNSRSEMNVSTLELGDSALYLCASSSLTGNYGYTFGSGTRLTVV.

J is TRBJ2-7 and V is TRBV9; no firm D call. The CDR3 has 13 residues. Trimming left V 0 bases short and J 4 bases short, with 8 bases between. From germline, CDR1 is SGDLS and CDR2 YYNGEE. The CDR3 bases are TGTGCCAGCAGCGTAGACAGAGAGTACGAGCAGTACTTC. Protein sequence: CASSVDREYEQYF.